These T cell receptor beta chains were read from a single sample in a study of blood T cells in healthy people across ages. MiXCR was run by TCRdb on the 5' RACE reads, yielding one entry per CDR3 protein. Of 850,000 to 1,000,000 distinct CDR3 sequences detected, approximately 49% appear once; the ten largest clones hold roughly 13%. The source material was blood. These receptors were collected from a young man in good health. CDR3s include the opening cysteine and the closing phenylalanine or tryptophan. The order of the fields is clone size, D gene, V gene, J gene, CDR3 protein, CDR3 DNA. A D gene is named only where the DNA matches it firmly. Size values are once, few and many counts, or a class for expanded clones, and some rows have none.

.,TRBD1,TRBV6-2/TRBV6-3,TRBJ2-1,CASSGQGTLNVQFF,TGTGCCAGCAGTGGACAGGGGACCCTGAATGTGCAGTTCTTC
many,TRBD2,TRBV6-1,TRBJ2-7,CASRTYPTSGIYEQYF,TGTGCCAGCAGGACATACCCGACTAGCGGAATCTACGAGCAGTACTTC
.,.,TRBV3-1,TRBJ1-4,CASSPPGAVVEKLFF,TGTGCCAGCAGCCCACCGGGGGCAGTCGTCGAAAAACTGTTTTTT
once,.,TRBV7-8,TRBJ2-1,CASSSNQNSYNEQFF,TGTGCCAGCAGCTCAAACCAGAACTCCTACAATGAGCAGTTCTTC
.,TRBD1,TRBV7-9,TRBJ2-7,CASSSSDRDRDEQYF,TGTGCCAGCAGCTCTTCCGACCGGGACAGAGACGAGCAGTACTTC
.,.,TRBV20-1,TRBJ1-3,CSARRALSSGNTIYF,TGCAGTGCCCGTAGAGCCCTAAGCTCTGGAAACACCATATATTTT
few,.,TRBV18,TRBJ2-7,CASWDPSKNEQYF,TGTGCCAGCTGGGACCCCTCGAAAAACGAGCAGTACTTC
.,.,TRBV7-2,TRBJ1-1,CASSLSPSAAFF,TGTGCCAGCAGCCTATCCCCGTCCGCGGCTTTCTTT
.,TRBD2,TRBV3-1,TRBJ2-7,CASSLSSGEFEQYF,TGTGCCAGCAGCCTTTCTAGCGGGGAGTTCGAGCAGTACTTC
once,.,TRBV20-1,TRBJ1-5,CSARDLGGKGIGQPQHF,TGCAGTGCTAGAGATTTGGGCGGAAAGGGGATCGGGCAGCCCCAGCATTTT
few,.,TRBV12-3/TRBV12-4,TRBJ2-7,CASSLGVRVGYEQYF,TGTGCCAGCAGTTTAGGGGTAAGGGTTGGCTACGAGCAGTACTTC
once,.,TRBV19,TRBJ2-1,CASSIRGGYNEQFF,TGTGCCAGTAGTATACGGGGAGGTTACAATGAGCAGTTCTTC
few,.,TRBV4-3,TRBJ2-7,CASSQEVGTPYEQYF,TGCGCCAGCAGCCAAGAAGTTGGGACCCCCTACGAGCAGTACTTC
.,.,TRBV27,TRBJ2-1,CASHQGHGSTGDEQFF,TGTGCCAGCCACCAGGGACACGGGTCTACGGGGGATGAGCAGTTCTTC
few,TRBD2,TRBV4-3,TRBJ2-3,CASSPVAGDWDTQYF,TGCGCCAGCAGCCCCGTAGCGGGGGACTGGGATACGCAGTATTTT
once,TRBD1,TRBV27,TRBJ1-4,CASSRKGQGGGAEKLFF,TGTGCCAGCAGTAGAAAGGGACAGGGAGGAGGAGCTGAAAAACTGTTTTTT
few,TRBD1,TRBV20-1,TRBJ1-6,CSAPGQGNNSPLHF,TGCAGTGCTCCGGGACAGGGGAACAATTCACCCCTCCACTTT
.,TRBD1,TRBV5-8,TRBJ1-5,CASRRQGNGNQPQHF,TGTGCCAGCCGCAGACAGGGGAACGGGAATCAGCCCCAGCATTTT
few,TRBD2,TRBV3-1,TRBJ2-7,CASSPTSGSYNEQYF,TGTGCCAGCAGCCCTACTAGCGGCTCCTACAATGAGCAGTACTTC
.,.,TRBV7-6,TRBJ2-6,CASSWEPGANVLTF,TGTGCCAGCAGTTGGGAACCTGGGGCCAACGTCCTGACTTTC
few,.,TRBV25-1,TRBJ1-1,CASSARSGTEAFF,TGTGCCAGCAGTGCTCGGTCGGGCACTGAAGCTTTCTTT
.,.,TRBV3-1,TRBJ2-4,CASSQVGEGEQYF,TGTGCCAGCAGCCAAGTCGGAGAGGGAGAGCAGTACTTC
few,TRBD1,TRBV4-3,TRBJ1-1,CASSQPGQGDTEAFF,TGCGCCAGCAGCCAGCCGGGACAGGGGGACACTGAAGCTTTCTTT
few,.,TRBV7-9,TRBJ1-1,CASSLGTRSTEAFF,TGTGCCAGCAGCTTAGGTACCAGAAGCACTGAAGCTTTCTTT
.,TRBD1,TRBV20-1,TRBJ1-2,CSARAETGNYGYTF,TGCAGTGCTAGAGCCGAGACAGGGAACTATGGCTACACCTTC
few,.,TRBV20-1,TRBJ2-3,CSAILGLSTDTQYF,TGCAGTGCTATCCTTGGACTTAGCACAGATACGCAGTATTTT
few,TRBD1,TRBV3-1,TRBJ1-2,CASSPFSTGTGSGYTF,TGTGCCAGCAGCCCTTTTTCCACCGGGACAGGGAGCGGCTACACCTTC
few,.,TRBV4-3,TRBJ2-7,CASSHSVGAGSYEQYF,TGCGCCAGCAGCCATTCGGTGGGGGCAGGGTCCTACGAGCAGTACTTC
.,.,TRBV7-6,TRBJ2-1,CASSSLAEDSYNEQFF,TGTGCCAGCAGCTCTTTAGCGGAGGACTCCTACAATGAGCAGTTCTTC
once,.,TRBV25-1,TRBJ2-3,CATRHASTDTQYF,TGTGCCACCAGACACGCATCCACAGATACGCAGTATTTT
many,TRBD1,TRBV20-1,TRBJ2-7,CSAHRGVYEQYF,TGCAGTGCTCACAGGGGGGTCTACGAGCAGTACTTC
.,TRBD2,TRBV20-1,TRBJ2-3,CSAPTSGRVSADTQYF,TGCAGTGCTCCTACCTCCGGGAGGGTATCGGCAGATACGCAGTATTTT
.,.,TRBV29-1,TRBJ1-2,CSVAPALGYGYTF,TGCAGCGTAGCTCCTGCCCTGGGCTATGGCTACACCTTC